The T cell receptor beta chain described here comes from a study of CD8 T cells in ankylosing spondylitis. Researchers built TCR beta libraries using quantitative 5'-RACE with molecular barcodes. TCRdb itself ran the 5' RACE reads through MiXCR, one entry per CDR3 protein. The data hold approximately 540,000 distinct CDR3 sequences, with approximately 12% observed a single time. Study observations and caveats: Significantly higher representation of disease-linked clones was reported for matched ankylosing spondylitis synovial fluid. It appeared that ankylosing spondylitis blood was characterized by a TCR beta motif of under ten highly homologous variants. Previously reported in reactive arthritis synovial fluid and blood were some of the motif variants.

For this clonotype: The antigen is undetermined.

The germline V gene has CDR1 SGHDN and CDR2 FVKESK. V shed 0 bases, J shed 0 bases, and the junction held 7 bases outside the gene matches. The CDR3 covers 18 residues. The TCR comes from a male donor with ankylosing spondylitis. The chain couples TRBV14 to TRBJ2-5; TRBD2 agrees at 10 bases. The sequencing sample was made of blood, either unsorted or a sorted T cell fraction (not recorded which). CDR3: CASSQEPASGSYQETQYF. The CDR3 DNA reads as TGTGCCAGCAGCCAAGAGCCCGCTAGCGGGAGCTACCAAGAGACCCAGTACTTC.